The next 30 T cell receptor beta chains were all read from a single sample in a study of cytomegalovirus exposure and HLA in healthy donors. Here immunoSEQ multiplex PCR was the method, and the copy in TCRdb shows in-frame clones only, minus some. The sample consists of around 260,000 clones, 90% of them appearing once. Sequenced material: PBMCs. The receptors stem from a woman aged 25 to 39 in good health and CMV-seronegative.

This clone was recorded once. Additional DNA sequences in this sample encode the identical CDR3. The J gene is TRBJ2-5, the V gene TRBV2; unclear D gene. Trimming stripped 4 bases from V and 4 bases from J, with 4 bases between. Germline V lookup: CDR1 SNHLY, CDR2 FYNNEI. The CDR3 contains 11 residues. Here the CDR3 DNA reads TGTGCCAGCAGTGTAAGAGAGACCCAGTACTTC. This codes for CASSVRETQYF.

This chain's CDR3 is CASSGLASTDTQYF. The DNA for the CDR3 is TGTGCCAGCAGCGGACTAGCGAGCACAGATACGCAGTATTTT. This sequence joins TRBV6-1 and TRBJ2-3; TRBD2 aligns across 9 bases. Losses at the gene ends were 6 bases for V and 0 bases for J; bases not matched to a gene: 1. From germline, CDR1 is MNHNS and CDR2 SASEGT. The CDR3 is 14 amino acids.

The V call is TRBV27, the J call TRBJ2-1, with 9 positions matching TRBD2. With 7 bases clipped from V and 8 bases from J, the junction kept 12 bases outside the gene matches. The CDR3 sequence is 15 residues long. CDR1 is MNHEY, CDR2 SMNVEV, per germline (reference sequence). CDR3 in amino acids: CASTMEASGIYEQFF. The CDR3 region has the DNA TGTGCCAGCACCATGGAGGCTAGCGGGATTTATGAGCAGTTCTTC.

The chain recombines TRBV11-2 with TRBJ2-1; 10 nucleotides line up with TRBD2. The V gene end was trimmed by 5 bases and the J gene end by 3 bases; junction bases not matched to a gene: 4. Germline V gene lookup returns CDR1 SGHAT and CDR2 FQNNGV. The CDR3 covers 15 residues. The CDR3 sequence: CASSRLAGDYNEQFF. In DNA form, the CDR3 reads TGTGCCAGCAGCCGGCTAGCGGGAGACTACAATGAGCAGTTCTTC.

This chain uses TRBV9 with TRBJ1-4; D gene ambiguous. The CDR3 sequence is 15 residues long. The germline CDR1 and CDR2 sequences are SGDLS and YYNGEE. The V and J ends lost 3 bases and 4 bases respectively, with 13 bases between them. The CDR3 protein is CASSAFAGLNEKLFF. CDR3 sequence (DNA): TGTGCCAGCAGCGCCTTCGCAGGCCTTAATGAAAAACTGTTTTTT.

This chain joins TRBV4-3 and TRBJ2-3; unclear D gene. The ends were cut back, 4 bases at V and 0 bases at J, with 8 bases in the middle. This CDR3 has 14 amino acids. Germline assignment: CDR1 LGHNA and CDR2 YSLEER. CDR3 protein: CASSLSTSTDTQYF. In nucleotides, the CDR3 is TGCGCCAGCAGCCTCTCGACTAGCACAGATACGCAGTATTTT.

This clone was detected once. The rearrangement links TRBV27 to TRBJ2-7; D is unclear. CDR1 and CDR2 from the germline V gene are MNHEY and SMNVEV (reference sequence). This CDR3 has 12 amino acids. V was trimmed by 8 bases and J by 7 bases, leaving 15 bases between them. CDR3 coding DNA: TGTGCCAGCGCGACTCCCTCGTTTGAGCAGTACTTC. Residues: CASATPSFEQYF.

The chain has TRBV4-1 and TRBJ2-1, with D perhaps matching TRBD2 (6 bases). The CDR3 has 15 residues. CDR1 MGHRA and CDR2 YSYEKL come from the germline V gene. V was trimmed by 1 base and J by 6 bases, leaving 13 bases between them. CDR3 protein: CASSQGRELFNEQFF. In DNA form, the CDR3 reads TGCGCCAGCAGCCAAGGGAGGGAGCTGTTCAATGAGCAGTTCTTC.

The CDR3 loop is CASSTPGQPGEQFF. CDR3 coding DNA: TGTGCCAGCAGCACCCCCGGACAGCCAGGTGAGCAGTTCTTC. The chain links TRBV9 to TRBJ2-1; D may be TRBD1 (6 bases). The CDR3 spans 14 residues. The germline CDR1 and CDR2 sequences are SGDLS and YYNGEE. V was shortened by 4 bases and J by 9 bases, with 17 bases between the two germline ends.

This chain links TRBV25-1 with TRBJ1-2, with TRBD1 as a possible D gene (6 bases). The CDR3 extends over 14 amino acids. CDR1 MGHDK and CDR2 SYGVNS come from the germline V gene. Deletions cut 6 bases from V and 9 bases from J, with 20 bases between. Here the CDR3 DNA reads TGTGCCAGCAGCCCGACCCCGGGGGCGCATAGCTACACCTTC. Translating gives CASSPTPGAHSYTF.

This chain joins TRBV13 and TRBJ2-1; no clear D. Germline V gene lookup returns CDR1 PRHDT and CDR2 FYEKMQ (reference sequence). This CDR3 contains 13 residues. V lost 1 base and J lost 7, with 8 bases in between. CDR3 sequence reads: CASSLAVLNEQFF. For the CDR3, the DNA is TGTGCCAGCAGCTTAGCGGTGCTTAATGAGCAGTTCTTC.

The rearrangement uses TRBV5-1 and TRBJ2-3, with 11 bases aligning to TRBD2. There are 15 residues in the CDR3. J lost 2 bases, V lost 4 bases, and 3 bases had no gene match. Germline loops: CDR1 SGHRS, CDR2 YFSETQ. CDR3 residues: CASSPGLADTDTQYF. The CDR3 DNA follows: TGCGCCAGCAGCCCGGGACTAGCGGACACAGATACGCAGTATTTT.

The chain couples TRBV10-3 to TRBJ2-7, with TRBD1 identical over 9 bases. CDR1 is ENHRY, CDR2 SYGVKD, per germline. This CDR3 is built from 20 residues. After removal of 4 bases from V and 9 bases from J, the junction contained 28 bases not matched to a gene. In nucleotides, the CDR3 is TGTGCCATCAGTGTTTCATCCGCGGGACAGGGCCCAGAACAAGGGAGGGGGCAGTACTTC. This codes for CAISVSSAGQGPEQGRGQYF.

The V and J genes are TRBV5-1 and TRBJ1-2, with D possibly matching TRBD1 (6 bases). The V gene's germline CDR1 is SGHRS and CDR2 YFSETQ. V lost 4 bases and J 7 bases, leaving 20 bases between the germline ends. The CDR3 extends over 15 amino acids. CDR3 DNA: TGCGCCAGCAGCCCCGAGGGGGGGCGGGGATCTGGCTACACCTTC. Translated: CASSPEGGRGSGYTF.

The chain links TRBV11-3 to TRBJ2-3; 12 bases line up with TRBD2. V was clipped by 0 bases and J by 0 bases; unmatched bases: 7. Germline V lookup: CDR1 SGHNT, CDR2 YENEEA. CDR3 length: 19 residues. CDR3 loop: CASSLDVPGTSGSTDTQYF. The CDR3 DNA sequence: TGTGCCAGCAGCTTAGATGTCCCTGGGACTAGCGGGAGCACAGATACGCAGTATTTT.

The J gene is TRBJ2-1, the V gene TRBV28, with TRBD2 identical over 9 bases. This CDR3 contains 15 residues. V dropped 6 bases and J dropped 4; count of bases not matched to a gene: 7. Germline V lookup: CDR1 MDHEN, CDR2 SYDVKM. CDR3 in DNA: TGTGCCAGCAGGTTAGCGGGAGAAAATTACAATGAGCAGTTCTTC. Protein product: CASRLAGENYNEQFF. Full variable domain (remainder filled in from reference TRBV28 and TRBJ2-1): DVKVTQSSRYLVKRTGEKVFLECVQDMDHENMFWYRQDPGLGLRLIYFSYDVKMKEKGDIPEGYSVSREKKERFSLILESASTNQTSMYLCASRLAGENYNEQFFGPGTRLTVL.

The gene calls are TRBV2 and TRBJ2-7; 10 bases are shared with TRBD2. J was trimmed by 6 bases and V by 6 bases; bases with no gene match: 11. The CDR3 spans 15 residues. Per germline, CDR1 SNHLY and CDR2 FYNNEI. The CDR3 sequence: CASSGTSGANSEQYF. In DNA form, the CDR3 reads TGTGCCAGCAGCGGTACTAGCGGGGCTAATAGCGAGCAGTACTTC.

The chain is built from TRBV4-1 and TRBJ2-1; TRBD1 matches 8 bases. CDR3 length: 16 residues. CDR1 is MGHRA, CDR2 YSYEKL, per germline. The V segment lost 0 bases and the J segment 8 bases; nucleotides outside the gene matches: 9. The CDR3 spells CASSQDLYRGADEQFF. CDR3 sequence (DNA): TGCGCCAGCAGCCAAGATTTGTACAGGGGGGCGGATGAGCAGTTCTTC.

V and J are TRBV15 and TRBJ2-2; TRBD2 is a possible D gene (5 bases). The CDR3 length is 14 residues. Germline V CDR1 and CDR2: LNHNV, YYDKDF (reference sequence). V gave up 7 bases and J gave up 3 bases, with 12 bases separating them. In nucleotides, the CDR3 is TGTGCCACCAACCCGGGATCCCACACCGGGGAGCTGTTTTTT. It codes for CATNPGSHTGELFF.

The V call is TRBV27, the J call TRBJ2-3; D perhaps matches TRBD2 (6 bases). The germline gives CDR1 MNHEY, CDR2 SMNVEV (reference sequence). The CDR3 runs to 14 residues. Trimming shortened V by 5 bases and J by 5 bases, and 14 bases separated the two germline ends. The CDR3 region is CASSRAWGEDTQYF. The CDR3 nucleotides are TGTGCCAGCAGTCGTGCGTGGGGGGAAGATACGCAGTATTTT.

The CDR3 region is CASSLGGRGGTQYF. Written as DNA, the CDR3 is TGTGCCAGCAGTTTGGGGGGCCGGGGAGGGACCCAGTACTTC. This chain connects TRBV27 to TRBJ2-5; either TRBD1 or TRBD2 may fit D (6 bases each). The CDR3 runs 14 residues. The V gene lost 3 bases and the J gene lost 7 bases, with 15 bases spanning the gap. CDR1 MNHEY and CDR2 SMNVEV come from the germline V gene (reference sequence).

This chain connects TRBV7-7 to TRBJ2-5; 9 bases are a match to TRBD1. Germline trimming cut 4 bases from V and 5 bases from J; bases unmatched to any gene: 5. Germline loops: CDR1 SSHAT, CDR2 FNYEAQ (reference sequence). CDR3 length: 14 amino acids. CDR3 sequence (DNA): TGTGCCAGCAGCTCTCAGACAGGGGGGGAGACCCAGTACTTC. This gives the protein CASSSQTGGETQYF.

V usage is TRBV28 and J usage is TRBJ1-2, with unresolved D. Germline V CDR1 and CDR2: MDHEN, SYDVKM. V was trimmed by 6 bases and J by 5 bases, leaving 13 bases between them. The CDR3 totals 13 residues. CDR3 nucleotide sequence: TGTGCCAGCAGATCCCTCGGGTCGTATGGCTACACCTTC. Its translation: CASRSLGSYGYTF.

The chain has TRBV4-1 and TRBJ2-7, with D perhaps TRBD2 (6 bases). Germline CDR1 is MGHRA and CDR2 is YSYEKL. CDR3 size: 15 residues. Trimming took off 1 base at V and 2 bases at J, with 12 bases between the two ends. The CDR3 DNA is TGCGCCAGCAGCCAAGGGCCGGGACTCACCTACGAGCAGTACTTC. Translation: CASSQGPGLTYEQYF.

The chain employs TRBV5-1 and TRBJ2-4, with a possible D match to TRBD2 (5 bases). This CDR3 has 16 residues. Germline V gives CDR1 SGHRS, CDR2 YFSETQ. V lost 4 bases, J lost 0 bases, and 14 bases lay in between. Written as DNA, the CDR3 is TGCGCCAGCAGCCCGGGGTGGGAAGTAGCCAAAAACATTCAGTACTTC. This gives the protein CASSPGWEVAKNIQYF.

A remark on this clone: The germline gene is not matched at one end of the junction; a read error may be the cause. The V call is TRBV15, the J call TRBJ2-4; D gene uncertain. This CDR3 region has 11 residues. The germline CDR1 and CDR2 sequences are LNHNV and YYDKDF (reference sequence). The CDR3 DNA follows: TGTGCCACCAGCAGAGAGGCAAGAATCGACTTC. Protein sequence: CATSREARIDF.

CDR3 sequence (DNA): TGCGCCAGCAGCCAAGGGGGAATACAGAGCATGAACACTGAAGCTTTCTTT. It specifies CASSQGGIQSMNTEAFF. The chain carries TRBV4-1 and TRBJ1-1; D remains ambiguous. Per germline, CDR1 MGHRA and CDR2 YSYEKL. This CDR3 has 17 amino acids. Deletions cut 1 base from V and 0 bases from J, with 15 bases between.

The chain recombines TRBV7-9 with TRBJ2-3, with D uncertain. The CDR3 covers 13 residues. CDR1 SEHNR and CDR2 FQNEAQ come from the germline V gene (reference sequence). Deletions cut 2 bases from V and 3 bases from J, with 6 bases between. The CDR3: CASSLIRTDTQYF. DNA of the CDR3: TGTGCCAGCAGCTTAATCCGTACAGATACGCAGTATTTT.

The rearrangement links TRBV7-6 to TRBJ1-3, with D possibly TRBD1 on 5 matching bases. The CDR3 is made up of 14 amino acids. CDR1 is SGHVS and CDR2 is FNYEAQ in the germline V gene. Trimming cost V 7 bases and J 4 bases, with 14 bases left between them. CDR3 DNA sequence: TGTGCCAGCACCACGGGGGTTGGGGGAAACACCATATATTTT. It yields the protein CASTTGVGGNTIYF.

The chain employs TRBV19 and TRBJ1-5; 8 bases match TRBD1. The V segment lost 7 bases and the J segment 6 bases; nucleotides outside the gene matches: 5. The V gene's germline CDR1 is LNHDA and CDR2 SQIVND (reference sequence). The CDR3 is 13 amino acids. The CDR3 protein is CASNDRGRQPQHF. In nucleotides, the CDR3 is TGTGCCAGTAACGACAGGGGTCGTCAGCCCCAGCATTTT.